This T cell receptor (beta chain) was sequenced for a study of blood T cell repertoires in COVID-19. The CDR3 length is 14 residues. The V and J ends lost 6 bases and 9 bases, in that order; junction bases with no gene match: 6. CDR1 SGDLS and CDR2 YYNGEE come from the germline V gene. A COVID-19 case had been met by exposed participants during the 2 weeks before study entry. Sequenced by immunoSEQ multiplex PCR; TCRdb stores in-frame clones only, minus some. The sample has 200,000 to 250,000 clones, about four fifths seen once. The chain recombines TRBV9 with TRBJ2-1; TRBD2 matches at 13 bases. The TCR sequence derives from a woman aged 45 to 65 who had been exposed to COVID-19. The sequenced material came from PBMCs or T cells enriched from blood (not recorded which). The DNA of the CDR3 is TGTGCCAGCACCGCCGGGACTAGCGGGACTGAGCAGTTCTTC. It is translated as CASTAGTSGTEQFF.